Presented here are 15 T cell receptor beta chains from one specimen sequenced in a study of cytomegalovirus exposure and HLA in healthy donors. Primers for the PCR totalled 60 Vbeta and 13 Jbeta. TCRdb's copy holds only in-frame clones and misses some; the assay was immunoSEQ multiplex PCR. Seen here are about 140,000 clones, 60% to 85% observed once, and the top ten hold 1.8%. The sample taken for sequencing was PBMCs. All receptors derive from a middle-aged man in good health and CMV-seronegative.

V gene TRBV11-2 combines with J gene TRBJ2-5, with D possibly TRBD2 on 7 matching bases. The CDR3 spans 13 residues. The V end lost 5 bases, the J end lost 4 bases, and 11 bases lay between the germline ends. The germline CDR1 and CDR2 sequences are SGHAT and FQNNGV. CDR3 residues: CASSPGEGETQYF. In DNA form, the CDR3 reads TGTGCCAGCAGCCCAGGGGAGGGAGAGACCCAGTACTTC.

Here the CDR3 DNA reads TGTGCCACCAGCAGAGATCGGTCCTACGAGCAGTACTTC. As protein: CATSRDRSYEQYF. J is TRBJ2-7 and V is TRBV15; no firm D call. CDR3 length: 13 residues. Germline V gene data show CDR1 as LNHNV and CDR2 as YYDKDF (reference sequence). V was clipped by 0 bases and J by 1 base, with 4 bases between them. The whole variable domain, filled in from reference TRBV15 and TRBJ2-7, reads DAMVIQNPRYQVTQFGKPVTLSCSQTLNHNVMYWYQQKSSQAPKLLFHYYDKDFNNEADTPDNFQSRRPNTSFCFLDIRSPGLGDTAMYLCATSRDRSYEQYFGPGTRLTVT.

In this sample, this clone turned up once. The chain carries TRBV15 and TRBJ1-6; a possible D gene is TRBD1 (5 bases). Deletions cut 3 bases from V and 14 bases from J, with 17 bases between. The germline gives CDR1 LNHNV, CDR2 YYDKDF (reference sequence). The CDR3 covers 14 residues. CDR3 loop: CATSRDAGRFTLHF. CDR3 DNA sequence: TGTGCCACCAGCAGGGATGCAGGGAGGTTCACCCTCCACTTT.

As for this clone: Other nucleotide sequences from this sample produce the same CDR3. The gene calls are TRBV5-1 and TRBJ1-6; 8 nucleotides line up with TRBD1. V lost 4 bases, J lost 10 bases, and 7 bases stayed unmatched. The V gene's germline CDR1 is SGHRS and CDR2 YFSETQ. This CDR3 spans 14 amino acids. The CDR3 spells CASSLGQGSSPLHF. For the CDR3, the DNA is TGCGCCAGCAGCCTCGGACAGGGTAGCTCACCCCTCCACTTT.

V is TRBV4-1 and J is TRBJ2-7, with 9 bases matching TRBD1. Germline CDR1 MGHRA, CDR2 YSYEKL. The CDR3 sequence is 15 residues long. The trim removed 1 base at V and 3 bases at J, leaving 4 bases unmatched. The CDR3 coding sequence is TGCGCCAGCAGCCAAGGAGGGACAGGGAGCTACGAGCAGTACTTC. It codes for CASSQGGTGSYEQYF.

The V and J genes are TRBV7-9 and TRBJ2-5; perhaps TRBD1 as D (5 bases). Near its end, the DNA agrees better with TRBJ2-7, so the J call may be wrong. The CDR3 covers 13 residues. Germline-derived CDR1 and CDR2 are SEHNR and FQNEAQ (reference sequence). The DNA of the CDR3 is TGTGCCAGCAGCCCGCAGGCAGGGCTCGAGCAGTACTTC. This sequence encodes CASSPQAGLEQYF.

The chain combines TRBV2 with TRBJ2-7; 12 bases agree with TRBD2. The trim removed 7 bases at V and 3 bases at J, leaving 4 bases unmatched. In germline, CDR1 is SNHLY, CDR2 FYNNEI. This CDR3 is built from 14 residues. The CDR3 nucleotides read TGTGCCAGCATCCCGGGACTAGCGGGCTACGAGCAGTACTTC. Its protein is CASIPGLAGYEQYF.

J is TRBJ2-5 and V is TRBV27, with TRBD2 matching 8 bases. This CDR3 region has 16 residues. V shed 5 bases and J 4 bases; nucleotides not matched to a gene: 12. In germline, CDR1 is MNHEY, CDR2 SMNVEV (reference sequence). DNA of the CDR3: TGTGCCAGCAGTCCGCCGACCGGGGGGGCCCGAGAGACCCAGTACTTC. Translation gives CASSPPTGGARETQYF.

The chain recombines TRBV25-1 with TRBJ2-5, with a weak D call TRBD2 (5 bases). The CDR3 extends over 14 amino acids. Trimming cost V 3 bases and J 5 bases, with 13 bases left between them. The V gene's germline CDR1 is MGHDK and CDR2 SYGVNS. CDR3 in DNA: TGTGCCAGCAGTGAGGCGCTAGCCCGGGAGACCCAGTACTTC. This sequence encodes CASSEALARETQYF.

The CDR3 coding sequence is TGTGCCAGCAGTCAACGACAGTCCTACTCCTATAATTCACCCCTCCACTTT. Translation: CASSQRQSYSYNSPLHF. This chain joins TRBV28 and TRBJ1-6, with a weak D call TRBD1 (5 bases). This CDR3 is 17 amino acids long. V was trimmed by 5 bases and J by 0 bases, leaving 14 bases between them. The germline CDR1 and CDR2 sequences are MDHEN and SYDVKM.

The chain uses TRBV7-2 and TRBJ2-3; D not certain. The germline V and J ends were trimmed by 2 bases and 1 base, with 7 bases remaining between them. From germline, CDR1 is SGHTA and CDR2 FQGNSA. This CDR3 has 14 residues. CDR3: CASSLILGTDTQYF. The CDR3 bases are TGTGCCAGCAGCTTAATTTTAGGCACAGATACGCAGTATTTT.

This CDR3 is CASSQQGSLNEQYF. CDR3 sequence (DNA): TGTGCCAGCAGTCAACAGGGCTCTCTGAACGAGCAGTACTTC. V usage is TRBV7-2 and J usage is TRBJ2-7, with a possible D match to TRBD1 (6 bases). Looked up from germline, CDR1 is SGHTA and CDR2 is FQGNSA. Between the trimmed V and J ends, which lost 6 bases and 5 bases, there was a span of 17 bases. This CDR3 is 14 amino acids long.

The chain carries TRBV7-2 and TRBJ2-5; 11 bases map to TRBD2. The CDR3 spans 13 residues. Germline-derived CDR1 and CDR2 are SGHTA and FQGNSA. J lost 6 bases, V lost 5 bases, and 2 bases had no gene match. CDR3 residues: CASSGTSGKTQYF. In DNA form, the CDR3 reads TGTGCCAGCAGCGGGACTAGCGGAAAGACCCAGTACTTC.

The chain links TRBV6-5 to TRBJ1-2, with a tentative D call TRBD1 (6 bases). Trimming shortened V by 5 bases and J by 4 bases, and 8 bases separated the two germline ends. This CDR3 region has 12 residues. CDR1 and CDR2 (germline): MNHEY, SVGAGI. The CDR3 bases are TGTGCCAGCAGTGTACAGGGCTATGGCTACACCTTC. It is translated as CASSVQGYGYTF.

J is TRBJ2-7 and V is TRBV21-1; the D call of TRBD1 is as the table states it, not checked on the DNA. TRBV21-1 is designated a pseudogene. CDR3 length: 16 residues. CDR3 bases: TGTGCCAGCAGCAAAGGAAGGCGGGGACAGATTAACGAGCAGTACTTC. Protein product: CASSKGRRGQINEQYF.